This TCR beta chain was sequenced in a study of memory CD4+ T cells and cytomegalovirus serostatus. Data came from immunoSEQ multiplex PCR; TCRdb stores just in-frame clones and leaves some out. This sample has 45,000 to 60,000 clones, with about 73% found just once. Study-level points and caveats: A US-trained random forest predicted CMV serostatus with median AUC about 0.92.

This clone was found a few times. Its specificity is not known. Single viable CD3+CD4+CD8-CD45RO+ cells were sorted as the memory CD4+ T cells. Serostatus was set by detecting CMV pp150, pp28, p38, p52 IgG. Positive selection with CD4 microbeads enriched total CD4+ T cells. This TCR was recovered from an adult in good health and CMV-seronegative. Sequenced: memory CD4+ T cells from blood.

The CDR3 nucleotides read TGTGCCTGGCGGACTAGCGGTTACAATGAGCAGTTCTTC. It specifies CAWRTSGYNEQFF. The genes are TRBV30 and TRBJ2-1, with TRBD2 matching 10 bases. The germline V gene encodes CDR1 GTSNPN and CDR2 SVGIG (reference sequence). The CDR3 runs 13 residues. The V and J ends lost 5 bases and 4 bases, in that order; junction bases with no gene match: 2.